The 5 T cell receptor beta chains listed next were all sequenced from one sample in a study of T cells expressing NK-cell markers (dated by TCRdb to 2018 to 2021). The library was built by means of 5' RACE. Sequencing was performed on an Illumina HiSeq 2000. TCRdb reprocessed the reads, and each CDR3 protein sequence is entered once, without DNA. This sample's records show about 190,000 distinct CDR3 sequences. The top ten clonotypes cover about 19% of the sample. The sequencing input was blood T cells: a sorted CD56 or NKG2C T cell subset, CD4+ or CD8+ T cells, or bulk PBMC T cells (not recorded which). These receptors all stem from a man between 18 and 69 years old in good health.

The chain has TRBV7-9 and TRBJ2-3; TCRdb's D call, TRBD1, is unchecked because there is no DNA. The CDR3 is 16 amino acids. Germline V gives CDR1 SEHNR, CDR2 FQNEAQ (reference sequence). CDR3 in amino acids: CASSLQPGQGTDTQYF.

This CDR3 reads CASSVARPGGLYGYTF. The J gene is TRBJ1-2, the V gene TRBV9; TCRdb outputs TRBD1, but without DNA this stays unchecked. This CDR3 is 16 amino acids long. Germline values: CDR1 SGDLS, CDR2 YYNGEE.

The gene calls are TRBV20-1 and TRBJ2-3; TCRdb returns TRBD2, unconfirmable since there is no DNA. The CDR3 is 18 amino acids. Germline loops: CDR1 DFQATT, CDR2 SNEGSKA (reference sequence). This chain's CDR3 is CSAAEISTSGGARDTQYF.

The rearrangement links TRBV18 to TRBJ1-6; no DNA is available, so the TRBD1 call from TCRdb remains unchecked. This CDR3 comprises 15 residues. CDR1 is KGHSH and CDR2 is LQKENI in the germline V gene. The CDR3 loop is CASSLRDRVNSPLHF.

The rearrangement joins TRBV21-1 to TRBJ2-7; TCRdb lists TRBD1, though no DNA is available to test this call. TRBV21-1 counts as a pseudogene. The CDR3 has 15 amino acids. The CDR3 sequence is CASSSRDRVTYEQYF.